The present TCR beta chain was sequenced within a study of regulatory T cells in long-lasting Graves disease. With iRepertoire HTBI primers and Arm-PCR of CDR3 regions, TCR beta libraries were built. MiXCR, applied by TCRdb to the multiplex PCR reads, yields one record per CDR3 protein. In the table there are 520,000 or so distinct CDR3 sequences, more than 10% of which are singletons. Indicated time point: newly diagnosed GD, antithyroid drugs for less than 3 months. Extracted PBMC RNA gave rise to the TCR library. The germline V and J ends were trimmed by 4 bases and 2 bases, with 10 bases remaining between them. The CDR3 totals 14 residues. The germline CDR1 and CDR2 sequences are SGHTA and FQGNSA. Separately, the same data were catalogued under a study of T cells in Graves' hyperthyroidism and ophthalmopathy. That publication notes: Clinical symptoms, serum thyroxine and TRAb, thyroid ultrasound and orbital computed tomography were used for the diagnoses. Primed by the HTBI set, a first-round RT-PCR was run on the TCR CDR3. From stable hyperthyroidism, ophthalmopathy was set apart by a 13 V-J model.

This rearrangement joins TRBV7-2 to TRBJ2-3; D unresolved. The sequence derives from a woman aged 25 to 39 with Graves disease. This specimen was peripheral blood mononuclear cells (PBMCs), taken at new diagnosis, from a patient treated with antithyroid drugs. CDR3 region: CASSSGATTDTQYF. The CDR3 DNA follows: TGTGCCAGCAGCTCGGGCGCGACCACAGATACGCAGTATTTT.